The 6 T cell receptor beta chains presented below share a single source sample, sequenced in a study of T cell responses to AZD1222 COVID-19 vaccine. Here immunoSEQ multiplex PCR was the method, and the copy in TCRdb shows in-frame clones only, minus some. The data show over 90,000 clones, around 89% seen once. This specimen consisted of peripheral blood, obtained 28 days after the second AZD1222 dose. Receptors were obtained from an adult who received the AZD1222 COVID-19 vaccine.

J is TRBJ2-1 and V is TRBV2; D is unresolved. The CDR3 spans 12 residues. V lost 7 bases to trimming and J lost 4 bases, with 8 bases between them. Germline V gene lookup returns CDR1 SNHLY and CDR2 FYNNEI. The CDR3 DNA sequence: TGTGCCAGCACCGGCGCGTACAATGAGCAGTTCTTC. Translated: CASTGAYNEQFF.

The rearrangement links TRBV6-5 to TRBJ1-1; D is unclear. The CDR3 loop spans 15 amino acids. The V end lost 4 bases, the J end lost 0 bases, and 12 bases lay between the germline ends. Germline V gives CDR1 MNHEY, CDR2 SVGAGI. Here the CDR3 reads CASSLSTEMNTEAFF. Here the CDR3 DNA reads TGTGCCAGCAGTTTATCGACCGAGATGAACACTGAAGCTTTCTTT.

This sequence joins TRBV28 and TRBJ1-2; 7 bases align to TRBD1. CDR1 MDHEN and CDR2 SYDVKM come from the germline V gene. There are 15 residues in the CDR3. V lost 7 bases and J lost 5; bases outside the gene matches: 13. The CDR3 DNA reads as TGTGCCAGCACTGTTCGTTGGGACAGCTTATATGGCTACACCTTC. Amino acids: CASTVRWDSLYGYTF.

The chain has TRBV20-1 and TRBJ2-3; 8 bases map to TRBD2. There are 17 residues in the CDR3. V lost 3 bases to trimming and J lost 3 bases; unmatched junction nucleotides: 14. Per the germline V gene, CDR1 is DFQATT and CDR2 is SNEGSKA (reference sequence). The CDR3 DNA reads TGCAGTGCTAGTTCGCCCCGCCCGGGACTAGGAACAGATACGCAGTATTTT. It translates to CSASSPRPGLGTDTQYF.

The chain employs TRBV11-3 and TRBJ2-3; D is undetermined. Trimming pared 0 bases from V and 2 bases from J, leaving 9 bases between. In germline, CDR1 is SGHNT, CDR2 YENEEA. CDR3 length equals 15 residues. The DNA of the CDR3 is TGTGCCAGCAGCTTAGAGGGCGGTTCCACAGATACGCAGTATTTT. Protein: CASSLEGGSTDTQYF.

This clone came up once. The chain recombines TRBV5-4 with TRBJ1-1; 9 bases are a match to TRBD1. Germline-derived CDR1 and CDR2 are SGHNT and YYREEE (reference sequence). This CDR3 contains 17 residues. The junction had 11 bases not matched to a gene; V was cut back by 4 bases and J by 1 base. DNA of the CDR3: TGTGCCAGCAGCCCCCTTTCTACAGGGGGCCCGAACACTGAAGCTTTCTTT. Its protein is CASSPLSTGGPNTEAFF.